This T cell receptor beta chain was found in a study of CD8 T cells in Susac syndrome. TCR beta from blood CD8+ and CD4+ T cells was sequenced. Those who served as multiple sclerosis controls were treatment-naive patients with stable or active relapsing-remitting disease. FACS was used to enrich TEMRA cells, whereas the CD8+ and CD4+ T cells were obtained by negative isolation. Reverse transcription used about 0.5 to 1 ug RNA and random hexamers. The method of amplification for TCR beta CDR3 was immunoSEQ multiplex PCR, covering 54 Vbeta and 13 Jbeta. TCRdb processed the immunoSEQ multiplex PCR reads anew with MiXCR; each CDR3 protein has one entry. This sample carries some 130,000 distinct CDR3 sequences, approximately 94% of them seen once, and the ten largest clones take about 0.12%. Trimming cost V 6 bases and J 5 bases; bases outside gene matches: 7. CDR3 size: 14 residues. Germline V gene data show CDR1 as SGHKS and CDR2 as YYEKEE (reference sequence).

This TCR derives from a human donor with multiple sclerosis. V is TRBV5-5 and J is TRBJ2-3; 9 positions match TRBD1. Material: CD4+ T cells from PBMCs. CDR3 DNA sequence: TGTGCCAGCACCCACGGGACAGGGAAAGATACGCAGTATTTT. Protein sequence: CASTHGTGKDTQYF.